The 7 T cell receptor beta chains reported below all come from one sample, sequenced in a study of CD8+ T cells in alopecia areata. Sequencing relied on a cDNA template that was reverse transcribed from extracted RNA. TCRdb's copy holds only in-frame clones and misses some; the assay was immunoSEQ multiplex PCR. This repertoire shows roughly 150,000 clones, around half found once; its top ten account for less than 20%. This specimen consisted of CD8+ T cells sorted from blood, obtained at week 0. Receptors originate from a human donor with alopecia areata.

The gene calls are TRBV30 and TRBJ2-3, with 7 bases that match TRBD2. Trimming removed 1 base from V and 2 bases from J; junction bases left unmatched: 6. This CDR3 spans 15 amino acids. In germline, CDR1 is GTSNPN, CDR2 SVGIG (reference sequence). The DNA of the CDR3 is TGTGCCTGGAGTGGCGGGAGAACACCCACAGATACGCAGTATTTT. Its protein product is CAWSGGRTPTDTQYF.

CDR3 sequence: CAWTLDRGGTEAFF. The CDR3 DNA sequence: TGTGCCTGGACCCTGGACAGGGGGGGCACTGAAGCTTTCTTT. This chain links TRBV30 with TRBJ1-1; 10 positions agree with TRBD1. CDR1 GTSNPN and CDR2 SVGIG come from the germline V gene (reference sequence). The J segment lost 4 bases and the V segment lost 4 bases, leaving 6 bases of the junction unmatched. The CDR3 totals 14 residues.

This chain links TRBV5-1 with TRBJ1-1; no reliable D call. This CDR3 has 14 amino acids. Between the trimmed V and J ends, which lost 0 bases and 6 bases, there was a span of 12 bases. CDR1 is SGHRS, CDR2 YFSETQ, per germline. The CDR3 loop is CASSLAVGSAEAFF. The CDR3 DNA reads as TGCGCCAGCAGCTTGGCCGTGGGGTCGGCTGAAGCTTTCTTT.

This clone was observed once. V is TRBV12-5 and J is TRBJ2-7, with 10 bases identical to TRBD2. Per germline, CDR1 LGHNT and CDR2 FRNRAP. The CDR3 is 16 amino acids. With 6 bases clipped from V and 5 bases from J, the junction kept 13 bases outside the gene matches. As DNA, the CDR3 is TGTGCTAGTGGCGCAGAACAGCGGGGGGGCCAAAACGAGCAGTACTTC. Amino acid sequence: CASGAEQRGGQNEQYF.

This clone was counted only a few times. The chain's CDR3 is CASSQGRIGSGGHGELFF. In DNA, the CDR3 is TGCGCCAGCAGCCAAGGTCGTATCGGGAGCGGGGGACACGGGGAGCTGTTTTTT. The genes are TRBV4-3 and TRBJ2-2; 8 nucleotides match TRBD2. The CDR3 covers 18 residues. Germline V CDR1 and CDR2: LGHNA, YSLEER. Trimming took 1 base from V and 7 from J; bases not matched to a gene: 14.

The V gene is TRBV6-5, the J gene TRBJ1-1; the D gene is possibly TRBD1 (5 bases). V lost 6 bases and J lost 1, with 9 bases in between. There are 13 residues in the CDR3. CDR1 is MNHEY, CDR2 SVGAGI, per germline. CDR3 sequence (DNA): TGTGCCAGCAGCTTGGGACCGAACACTGAAGCTTTCTTT. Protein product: CASSLGPNTEAFF.

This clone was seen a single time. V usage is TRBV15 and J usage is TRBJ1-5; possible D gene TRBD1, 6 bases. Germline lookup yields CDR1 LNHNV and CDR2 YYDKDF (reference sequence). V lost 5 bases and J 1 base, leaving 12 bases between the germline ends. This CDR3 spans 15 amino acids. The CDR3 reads CATSGGAESNQPQHF. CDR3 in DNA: TGTGCCACCAGCGGGGGGGCTGAGAGCAATCAGCCCCAGCATTTT.